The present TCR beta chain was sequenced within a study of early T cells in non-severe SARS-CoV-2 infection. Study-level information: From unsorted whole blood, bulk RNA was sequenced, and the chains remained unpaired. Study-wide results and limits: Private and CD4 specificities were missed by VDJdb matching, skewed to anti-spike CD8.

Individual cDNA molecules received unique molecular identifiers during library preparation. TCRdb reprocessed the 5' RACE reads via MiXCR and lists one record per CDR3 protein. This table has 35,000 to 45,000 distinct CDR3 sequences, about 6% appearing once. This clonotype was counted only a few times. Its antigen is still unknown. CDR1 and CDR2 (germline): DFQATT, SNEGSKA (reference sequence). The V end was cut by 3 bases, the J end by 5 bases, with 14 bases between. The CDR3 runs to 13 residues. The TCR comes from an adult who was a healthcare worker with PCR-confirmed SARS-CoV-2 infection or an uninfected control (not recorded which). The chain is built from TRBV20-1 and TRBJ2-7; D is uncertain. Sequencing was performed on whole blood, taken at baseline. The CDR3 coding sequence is TGCAGTGCTAGTAAGGTGAACTCGGACGAGCAGTACTTC. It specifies CSASKVNSDEQYF.